This T cell receptor beta chain was profiled in a study of T and B cells in COVID-19 patients (dated by TCRdb to 2020 to 2022). The study in broad terms: Using TRB and IGH repertoire sequencing of peripheral blood, the study characterized adaptive immunity in COVID-19 patients who had active infection or had recovered. As many as 9 follow-up blood samples were taken per patient, and some of the samples covered different disease stages within the same individual. Two patients belonged to both the recovered and active cohorts because samples were available from active disease and after recovery. The repository of TCR and BCR sequences included around 71 time points from 30 to 45 patients, and more than 8.3 million TCR sequences were analysed. The recovered cohort had a median age of about 30 years, compared with 65 to 80 years in the active-infection cohort. Critical illness requiring mechanical ventilation or ECMO was present in about 65% of the 20 patients in the active-infection cohort. An age-matched reference group of some 40 healthy donors negative for COVID-19 antibodies was used as the comparison for repertoire analyses. A recovered cohort comprised roughly 19 patients contributing fewer than 25 samples, mostly after mild to moderate COVID-19 managed as outpatients. In the active-infection cohort, about 90% of the roughly 20 patients had comorbidities linked to unfavorable COVID-19 outcome.

TRB repertoires were amplified using roughly 230-550 ng of genomic DNA isolated from blood. The paper's findings and limits, for the study overall: Patients with COVID-19 were reported to show strongly skewed TRBV/TRBJ gene usage. Blood samples obtained from mildly ill patients during symptoms, as well as early samples obtained from severe cases, were available only in scarce numbers. Specific T cell subsets (CD4+/Treg/CD8+) and sorted SARS-CoV-2-responsive or tetramer+ T cells had not yet been sequenced, and these experiments were ongoing. During active COVID-19 the TRB repertoires were highly clonal, but at recovery diversity and richness rose above the levels seen in healthy donors. The cohort was considered too small for HLA contributions to COVID-19 susceptibility or severity to be assessed. The recovered cohort had 2,300 or so exclusive TCR clusters, including 31 low-pGen clusters. It was stated that prospective validation of the reported TCR clusters was required before the clusters could be put to clinical use.

Data came from an Illumina MiSeq. TRB rearrangements were amplified by multiplex PCR with BIOMED2 TRB-A/B primer pools. Illumina-compatible adapters and 7-nucleotide sample barcodes were added to the amplicons in two consecutive PCRs. All library PCRs used Phusion HS II polymerase. Amplicons were gel-purified with the NucleoSpin Gel and PCR Clean-up kit, quantified on Qubit, and pooled at 4 nM. Before Illumina next-generation sequencing, the quality of the amplicon pool was assessed on an Agilent 2100 Bioanalyzer. Regarding the original processing steps: Annotation of TRB rearrangements was done in MiXCR 3.0.8 with the default MiXCR reference library. Sequences with fewer than 2 reads and non-productive reads were filtered out, and every unique CDR3 nucleotide sequence was treated as a single clone. Clonality, diversity, richness and V-J gene usage were computed in R 3.5.1. GLIPH2 was used for TCR clustering by CDR3 similarity, and generation probabilities were calculated by OLGA. GLIPH2 clusters were kept only if they contained at least four unique TCR clonotypes found in at least three individuals. TCRdb reworked the public reads: Q25 trimming with fastp, MiXCR clone assembly, productive beta chains retained. Under each unique CDR3 protein, matching rows form one entry showing the most common genes and DNA. Clone size and V and J calls follow TCRdb, not the original study. The sample table shows about 3,200 distinct CDR3 sequences, and 20% to 30% are seen once. Of the sample, around a quarter falls within the top ten clones.

The germline V gene provides CDR1 MNHEY and CDR2 SVGEGT. V gives up 7 bases and J gives up 8 bases, and the segment between their germline ends measures 17 bases. From its cysteine to its phenylalanine, the CDR3 spans 13 amino acids. Only CDR3 DNA is held: 39 bases, read in frame from base 1. In this sample, this clonotype turned up a few times. Its antigen is currently not known. No base quality information exists; no much larger clone differs at one position. The V and J genes are TRBV6-2 or TRBV6-3 and TRBJ1-2; no confident D gene assignment can be made. This TCR came from a human donor with active COVID-19. The sample taken for sequencing was blood. The DNA sequence reads TGTGCCAGCACTGATATCCTCACGGGGGGCTACACCTTC. This translates into CASTDILTGGYTF.